This T cell receptor (beta chain) was obtained from a study of shared clonotypes between healthy human individuals. The CDR3 is 15 amino acids. Per the germline V gene, CDR1 is LNHDA and CDR2 is SQIVND (reference sequence). With 5 bases removed from V and 6 bases from J, the gap between germline ends came to 20 bases. Study-wide results and caveats: Rarefaction curves obtained for sorted subsets showed sequencing incomplete despite large depth.

This clone came up a few times. Its cognate antigen is unknown. For each subset, genomic DNA was distributed in equal portions over several immunoSEQ plates. Per the original methods: Sequence data from immunoSEQ were junction-only and lacked quality scores; consequently, filtering differed. Clones were sequenced by immunoSEQ multiplex PCR, and TCRdb holds only the in-frame ones, with some missing. V and J calls and clone size are those listed in that table; D and trimming were worked out from the DNA. This table has about 1.1 million clones, 78% appearing once. This chain links TRBV19 with TRBJ2-7, with D maybe TRBD2 (6 bases). Input material: memory CD4+ T cells from PBMCs. Stated subset: CD45RA-negative fraction. This clonotype was obtained from a man between 18 and 29 years old in good health. Some clones in this sample may be carry-over from other donors' samples. The CDR3 nucleotides are TGTGCCAGTAGTCCTTGGATCGCGGGGCGGCCCGAGCAGTACTTC. Encoded protein: CASSPWIAGRPEQYF.